This T cell receptor (beta chain) was observed in a study of blood T cell repertoires in COVID-19 (dated by TCRdb to 2020 to 2022). About the study as a whole: Samples from collaborators originated in the United States, Italy and Spain and spanned both the acute and convalescent phases of COVID-19. The prospective study material was composed of cDNA or gDNA derived from T cells, B-cell-depleted T cells, or PBMCs. Deeply sampled blood TCRbeta repertoires from subjects exposed to, actively infected with, or recovered from COVID-19 were included in the dataset. A freely available public database, intended as a resource for researchers studying the immune response to SARS-CoV-2, is where the repertoires were released. Samples were obtained from the ongoing ImmuneRACE study (first 160 participants) and from over a thousand subjects provided by 6 global collaborators. Sample metadata almost always included a de-identified subject ID, COVID-19 status, age in years and sex. HLA class I and class II types, where available, came from metadata supplied by the sample provider rather than from assay-based typing.

Whole blood was collected in K2EDTA tubes by collaborating institutions according to the institutions' own protocols. For TCRbeta analysis, collaborators shipped samples in one of three forms: frozen whole blood, isolated PBMCs, or DNA extracted from either of those sample types. Overall study outcomes, separate from this receptor: Clinical and demographic metadata were provided uncurated, with the amount varying by source and participant.

About this clone: Its target antigen remains unknown. It has no much larger one-base neighbor in the sample; base qualities were not kept.

TCRbeta CDR3 regions were amplified from genomic DNA by means of the immunoSEQ Assay, a bias-controlled multiplex PCR. Turning to the authors' computational methods: Within the assay, amplification of reference gene primers was used to estimate how many nucleated cells each sample contained. To quantify the absolute abundance of each unique TCRbeta CDR3 rearrangement, sequence reads were collapsed and filtered. For each sample, productive Simpson clonality was calculated by taking the square root of Simpson's diversity index across productive rearrangements. The immuneACCESS repertoire file appears here via TCRdb, limited to in-frame rearrangements. These files lack a portion of the clones; in checked studies, under half of the deficit traces to unresolved V genes, and the cause of the others is not known. From that table come the V and J calls and clone size; the DNA was used to work out D and trimming. Within this sample are about 98,000 clones, with around 82% of them counted one time only. The ten top clones hold 11% of the sample.

From cysteine to phenylalanine, the CDR3 is 15 amino acids long. Only CDR3 DNA remains: 45 bases, in frame from the first base. At the junction V is shortened by 2 bases and J by 0 bases, with 9 bases in between. Taken from the germline V gene, the CDR1 and CDR2 loops are SGHRS and YFSETQ. Recombination connected TRBV5-1 to TRBJ1-3; no D gene call is confident. This TCR came from a man between 70 and 80 years old with active or convalescent COVID-19. Source material: peripheral blood. The CDR3 reads CASSFYGDSGNTIYF. The DNA sequence is given as TGCGCCAGCAGCTTTTACGGGGACTCTGGAAACACCATATATTTT.